Sequencing of this TCR beta chain was carried out in a study of shared clonotypes between healthy human individuals. CD8 cells classed as naive were CD45RO-negative and positively selected for CCR7, excluding terminally differentiated effector memory CD45RA+ cells. Source study methods: Filtering differed because ImmunoSEQ produced junction-only sequences that carried no quality scores. Only in-frame clones appear in the TCRdb table, and some are missing; sequencing was by immunoSEQ multiplex PCR. V, J and clone size reflect that table, while D and trimming were determined from the DNA. This table has about 2 million clones, roughly 94% appearing once. This sequence was found in a man younger than 35 in good health. The sample comprised naive CD8+ T cells sorted from blood.

CDR3 in DNA: TGCGCCAGCAGCCAAGAGAATAACCCCTCCTACGAGCAGTACTTC. Amino acid sequence: CASSQENNPSYEQYF. The rearrangement uses TRBV4-1 and TRBJ2-7; D remains unclear. Germline loops: CDR1 MGHRA, CDR2 YSYEKL. Deletions cut 0 bases from V and 0 bases from J, with 9 bases between. The CDR3 loop spans 15 amino acids.